This TCR beta chain was retrieved from a study of Graves' ophthalmopathy and Graves' hyperthyroidism. Study-level information: At initial diagnosis, peripheral blood was obtained, and this preceded any treatment.

The CDR3 loop spans 17 amino acids. With 4 bases removed from V and 1 base from J, the gap between germline ends came to 20 bases. The germline gives CDR1 MNHNS, CDR2 SASEGT. For repertoire sequencing, the TCR beta CDR3 regions were amplified from RNA transcripts. Scientists carried out first-round RT-PCR using HTBI primers and then a second-round multiplex PCR. TCRdb called the multiplex PCR reads again in MiXCR, with one record for every CDR3 protein. Seen here are around 470,000 distinct CDR3 sequences, approximately 15% observed once, and the top ten hold approximately 9.8%. This clonotype was counted at least ten times. Out of around 9.7 ml of fresh peripheral blood, PBMCs were obtained.

The rearrangement joins TRBV6-1 to TRBJ2-7; weak D call: TRBD2 (5 bases). This clonotype was sampled from a woman aged 25 to 39 with Graves' ophthalmopathy. Sequencing was performed on blood. As DNA, the CDR3 is TGTGCCAGCAGTGCAGCCTTTAGGACTCTCACATCCTACGAGCAGTACTTC. Protein product: CASSAAFRTLTSYEQYF.